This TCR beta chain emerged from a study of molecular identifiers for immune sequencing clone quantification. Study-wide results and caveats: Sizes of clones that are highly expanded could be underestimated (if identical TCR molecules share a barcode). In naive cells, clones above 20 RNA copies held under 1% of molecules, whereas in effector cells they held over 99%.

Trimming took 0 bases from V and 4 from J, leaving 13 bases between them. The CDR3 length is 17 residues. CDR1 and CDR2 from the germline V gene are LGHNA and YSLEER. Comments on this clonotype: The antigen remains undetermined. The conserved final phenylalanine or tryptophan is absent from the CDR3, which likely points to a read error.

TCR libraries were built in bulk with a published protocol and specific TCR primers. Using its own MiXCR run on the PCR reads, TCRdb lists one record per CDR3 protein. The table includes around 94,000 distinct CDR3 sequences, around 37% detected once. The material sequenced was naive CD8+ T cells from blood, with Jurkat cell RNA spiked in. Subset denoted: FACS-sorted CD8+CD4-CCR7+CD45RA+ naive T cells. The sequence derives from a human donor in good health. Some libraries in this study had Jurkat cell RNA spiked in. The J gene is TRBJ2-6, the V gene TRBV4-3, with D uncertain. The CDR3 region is CASSQEAYSPGANVLTI. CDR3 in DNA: TGCGCCAGCAGCCAAGAGGCTTACAGTCCGGGGGCCAACGTCCTGACTATC.